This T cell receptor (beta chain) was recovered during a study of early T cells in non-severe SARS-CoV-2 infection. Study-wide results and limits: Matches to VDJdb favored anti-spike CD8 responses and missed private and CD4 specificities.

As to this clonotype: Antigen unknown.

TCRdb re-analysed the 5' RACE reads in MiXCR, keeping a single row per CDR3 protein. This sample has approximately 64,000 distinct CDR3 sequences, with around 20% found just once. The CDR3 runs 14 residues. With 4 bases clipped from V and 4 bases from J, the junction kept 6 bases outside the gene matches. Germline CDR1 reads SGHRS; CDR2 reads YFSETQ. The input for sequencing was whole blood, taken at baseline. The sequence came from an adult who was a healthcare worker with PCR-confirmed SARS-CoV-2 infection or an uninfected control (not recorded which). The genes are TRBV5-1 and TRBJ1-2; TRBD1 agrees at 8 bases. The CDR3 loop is CASSQGANGYGYTF. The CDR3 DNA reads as TGCGCCAGCAGCCAGGGGGCGAATGGCTATGGCTACACCTTC.